The 14 T cell receptor beta chains below come from one sample, sequenced in a study of blood T cell repertoires in COVID-19. Data came from immunoSEQ multiplex PCR; TCRdb stores just in-frame clones and leaves some out. The sample has 200,000 or so clones, about nine tenths seen once; the top ten hold 2.5% to 3.5%. The specimen was peripheral blood. The receptors shown here come from a woman aged 55-69 years with acute or convalescent COVID-19.

The chain uses TRBV6-4 and TRBJ1-2; TRBD1 aligns across 7 bases. This CDR3 is built from 13 residues. Germline CDR1 and CDR2: MRHNA and SNTAGT. J lost 4 bases, V lost 8 bases, and 7 bases had no gene match. In nucleotides, the CDR3 is TGTGCCAGCCGCTGGGACAGCGGCTATGGCTACACCTTC. Translated: CASRWDSGYGYTF.

This sequence joins TRBV6-2 or TRBV6-3 and TRBJ2-1; 14 bases line up with TRBD2. The V gene's germline CDR1 is MNHEY and CDR2 SVGEGT. This CDR3 region has 16 residues. With 5 bases clipped from V and 9 bases from J, the junction kept 9 bases outside the gene matches. CDR3 amino acids: CASSDPGLAGVGEQFF. CDR3 sequence (DNA): TGTGCCAGCAGTGACCCGGGACTAGCGGGAGTAGGTGAGCAGTTCTTC.

This clone has just one count. The chain is built from TRBV7-6 and TRBJ1-5, with 9 bases that match TRBD1. The CDR3 runs to 18 residues. V lost 10 bases and J lost 6; bases outside the gene matches: 22. CDR1 and CDR2 from the germline V gene are SGHVS and FNYEAQ. CDR3 residues: CATLLRWVRTGVCQPQHF. The CDR3 DNA sequence: TGTGCCACGCTCCTACGGTGGGTCAGGACAGGGGTATGTCAGCCCCAGCATTTT.

The V call is TRBV5-1, the J call TRBJ1-1; 7 bases line up with TRBD1. The germline V gene encodes CDR1 SGHRS and CDR2 YFSETQ. CDR3 length: 13 residues. J lost 8 bases, V lost 5 bases, and 9 bases had no gene match. Here the CDR3 DNA reads TGCGCCAGCAGTCAGGGGGGCCTCCCGGAAGCTTTCTTT. The encoded protein is CASSQGGLPEAFF.

This clone has just a few counts. The V and J genes are TRBV19 and TRBJ1-2; 7 bases agree with TRBD1. The CDR3 is made up of 18 amino acids. Germline V lookup: CDR1 LNHDA, CDR2 SQIVND (reference sequence). Germline trimming cut 7 bases from V and 6 bases from J; bases unmatched to any gene: 23. The CDR3, as DNA: TGTGCCAGTACCAACCAAGGGGACAGCGCGGGCAGACTGCATGGCTACACCTTC. Protein: CASTNQGDSAGRLHGYTF.

The CDR3 sequence: CAWSIDRGWSYNSPLHF. The CDR3 DNA sequence: TGTGCCTGGAGTATTGACAGGGGTTGGAGCTATAATTCACCCCTCCACTTT. V and J are TRBV30 and TRBJ1-6, with TRBD1 matching 8 bases. Germline assignment: CDR1 GTSNPN and CDR2 SVGIG (reference sequence). V lost 2 bases and J lost 3; bases outside the gene matches: 9. The length of the CDR3 is 17 residues.

The CDR3 reads CASSRNSYGYTF. Written as DNA, the CDR3 is TGTGCCAGCAGTCGGAACAGCTATGGCTACACCTTC. This rearrangement joins TRBV12-3 or TRBV12-4 to TRBJ1-2; D is undetermined. CDR3 length: 12 amino acids. The V and J ends lost 5 bases and 4 bases respectively, with 8 bases between them.

The chain joins TRBV6-4 to TRBJ1-2; tentative D call: TRBD1 (5 bases). From germline, CDR1 is MRHNA and CDR2 SNTAGT. The CDR3 extends over 13 amino acids. Trimming shortened V by 5 bases and J by 5 bases, and 12 bases separated the two germline ends. CDR3 sequence (DNA): TGTGCCAGCAGTCCGACAGCCGCTTATGGCTACACCTTC. It yields the protein CASSPTAAYGYTF.

The rearrangement uses TRBV6-5 and TRBJ1-5; possible D gene TRBD1, 6 bases. The germline V gene has CDR1 MNHEY and CDR2 SVGAGI. V lost 6 bases, J lost 4 bases, and 10 bases lay in between. The CDR3 has 13 amino acids. CDR3 residues: CASSWTANQPQHF. CDR3 nucleotides: TGTGCCAGCAGCTGGACAGCTAATCAGCCCCAGCATTTT.

The gene calls are TRBV7-8 and TRBJ2-1; D is uncertain. CDR1 is SGHVS, CDR2 FQNEAQ, per germline. V was trimmed by 3 bases and J by 7 bases, leaving 16 bases between them. This CDR3 has 15 amino acids. The CDR3 reads CASSFGSTVLNEQFF. The DNA for the CDR3 is TGTGCCAGCAGCTTCGGGTCGACGGTTCTTAATGAGCAGTTCTTC. The variable domain in full, completed from reference TRBV7-8 and TRBJ2-1, reads GAGVSQSPRYKVAKRGQDVALRCDPISGHVSLFWYQQALGQGPEFLTYFQNEAQLDKSGLPSDRFFAERPEGSVSTLKIQRTQQEDSAVYLCASSFGSTVLNEQFFGPGTRLTVL.

The sample holds a few counts of this clone. The chain recombines TRBV6-6 with TRBJ2-3; 10 positions agree with TRBD2. The CDR3 is made up of 20 amino acids. V lost 6 bases, J lost 6 bases, and 24 bases stayed unmatched. Germline V gives CDR1 MNHNY, CDR2 SVGAGI (reference sequence). The DNA of the CDR3 is TGTGCCAGCAGACGAGGGGGACAGCCCAAGAGCGGGAGGGCCCGGGATACGCAGTATTTT. This sequence encodes CASRRGGQPKSGRARDTQYF.

The chain joins TRBV2 to TRBJ1-4, with 8 bases identical to TRBD1. V was pared by 4 bases and J by 3 bases, with 1 base of the junction left unmatched. There are 14 residues in the CDR3. Germline loops: CDR1 SNHLY, CDR2 FYNNEI. The chain's CDR3 is CASSVGQANEKLFF. As DNA, the CDR3 is TGTGCCAGCAGTGTGGGACAGGCTAATGAAAAACTGTTTTTT.

This chain connects TRBV10-2 to TRBJ2-1, with TRBD1 matching 8 bases. This CDR3 region has 12 residues. Germline-derived CDR1 and CDR2 are WSHSY and SAAADI. V shed 5 bases, J shed 9 bases, and the junction held 3 bases outside the gene matches. CDR3 sequence: CASSQTGAEQFF. The CDR3 DNA follows: TGCGCCAGCAGTCAGACAGGGGCTGAGCAGTTCTTC.

The chain has TRBV7-9 and TRBJ1-3; D call uncertain. Germline V gene lookup returns CDR1 SEHNR and CDR2 FQNEAQ (reference sequence). The CDR3 contains 13 residues. V was trimmed by 11 bases and J by 0 bases, leaving 11 bases between them. The CDR3 sequence: CAARSASGNTIYF. In DNA form, the CDR3 reads TGTGCCGCCAGATCCGCCTCTGGAAACACCATATATTTT.